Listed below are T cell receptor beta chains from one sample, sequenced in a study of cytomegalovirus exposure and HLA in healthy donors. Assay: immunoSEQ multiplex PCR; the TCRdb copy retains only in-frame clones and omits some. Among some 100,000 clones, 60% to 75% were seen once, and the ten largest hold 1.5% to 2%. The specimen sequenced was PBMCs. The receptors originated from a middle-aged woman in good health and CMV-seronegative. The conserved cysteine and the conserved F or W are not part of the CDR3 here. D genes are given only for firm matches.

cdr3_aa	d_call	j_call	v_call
ASSRGAGETQY	NA	TRBJ2-5	TRBV6-6
ASSPWTSGANEQF	TRBD2	TRBJ2-1	TRBV5-4
ASSLDPLGLSTDTQY	NA	TRBJ2-3	TRBV5-1
AGGLAGAGSYNEQF	TRBD2	TRBJ2-1	TRBV5-5
ASSPKPLAVGETQY	TRBD2	TRBJ2-5	TRBV4-2
ASSIDRGANTGELF	NA	TRBJ2-2	TRBV19
SVVTETYEQY	NA	NA	TRBV29-1
ASSRQTGEQF	NA	TRBJ2-1	TRBV4-3
ASSSTYLPEGPTDTQY	NA	TRBJ2-3	TRBV7-9
ASSLSVLAGPDTQY	TRBD2	TRBJ2-3	TRBV5-4
ASSLLEGLETQY	NA	TRBJ2-5	TRBV25-1
ASSPGSGQETQY	NA	TRBJ2-5	TRBV4-1
ASSALAGGGTGELF	TRBD2	TRBJ2-2	TRBV7-3
ASSLGGDPETQY	TRBD2	TRBJ2-5	TRBV28
ASSFGLAGVDTQY	TRBD2	TRBJ2-3	TRBV7-9
SVEASGSGTGELF	TRBD2	TRBJ2-2	TRBV29-1
ASSEAGLAGRADTQY	TRBD2	TRBJ2-3	TRBV6-1
ASSLDYGGTEQF	NA	TRBJ2-1	TRBV11-2
ASSHDDMAGEGQQY	NA	TRBJ2-7	TRBV4-2